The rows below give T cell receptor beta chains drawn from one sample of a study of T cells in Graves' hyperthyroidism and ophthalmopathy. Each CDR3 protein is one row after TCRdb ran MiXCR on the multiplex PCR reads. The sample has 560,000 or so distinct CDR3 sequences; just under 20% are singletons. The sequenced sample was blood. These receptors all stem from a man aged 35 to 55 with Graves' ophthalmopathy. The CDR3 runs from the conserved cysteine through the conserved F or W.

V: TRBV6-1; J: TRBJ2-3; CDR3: CASRGQGWGTDTQYF
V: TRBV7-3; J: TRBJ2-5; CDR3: CASSPRGRGGRETQYF
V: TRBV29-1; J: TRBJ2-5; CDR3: CSVDRGRQETQYF
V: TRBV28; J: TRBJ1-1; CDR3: CASSSVGRGSEAFF
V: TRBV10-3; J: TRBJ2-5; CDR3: CAIGVEQTQYF
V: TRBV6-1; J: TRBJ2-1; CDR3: CASRLQTSSYNEQFF
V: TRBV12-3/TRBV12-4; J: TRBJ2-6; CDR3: CASTPGAGANVLTF
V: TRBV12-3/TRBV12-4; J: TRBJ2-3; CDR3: CASSLAIGAADTQYF
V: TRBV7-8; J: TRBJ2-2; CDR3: CASSLMEGNTGELFF
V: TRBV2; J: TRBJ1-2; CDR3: CASSVGQAVDGYTF
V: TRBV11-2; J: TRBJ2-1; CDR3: CASSPSDYNEQFF
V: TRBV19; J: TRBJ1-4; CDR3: CASSISRDNEKLFF
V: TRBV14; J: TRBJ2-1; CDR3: CASSLGRSLYNEQFF
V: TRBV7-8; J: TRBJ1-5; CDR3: CASSLGAAAGQPQHF
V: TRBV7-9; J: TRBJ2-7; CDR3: CASSPPDAGTSGGADPYEQYF
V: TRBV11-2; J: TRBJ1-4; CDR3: CASSSSIVSTNEKLFF
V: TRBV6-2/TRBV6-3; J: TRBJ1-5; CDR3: CASSYNVTGGSNQPQHF
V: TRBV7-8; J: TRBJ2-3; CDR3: CASSLLATYTDTQYF
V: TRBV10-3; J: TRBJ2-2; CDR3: CAIYRENTGELFF
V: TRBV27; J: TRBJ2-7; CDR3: CASSGVLGYEQYF
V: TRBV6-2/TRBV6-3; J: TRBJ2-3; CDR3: CASSWDPRRDQDTQYF
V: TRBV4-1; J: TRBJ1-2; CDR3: CASSQDGVRGLSYGYTF
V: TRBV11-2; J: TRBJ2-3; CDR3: CASSVGGTSGPEGTQYF
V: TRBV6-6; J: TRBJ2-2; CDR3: CASSYSNRVANTGELFF
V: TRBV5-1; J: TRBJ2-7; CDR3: CASSKMADSYEQYF
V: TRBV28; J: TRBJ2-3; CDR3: CASSSLSGGMQYF
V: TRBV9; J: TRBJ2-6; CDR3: CASSAGDRGTGANVLTF
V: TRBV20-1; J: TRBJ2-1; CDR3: CSARRIARNEQFF
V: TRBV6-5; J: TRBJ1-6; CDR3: CASSYSIGGASYNSPLHF